Below, one T cell receptor beta chain is given with its context. What it recognizes is unknown. This CDR3 contains 16 residues. In germline, CDR1 is LNHDA, CDR2 SQIVND (reference sequence). Trimming left V 7 bases short and J 0 bases short, with 16 bases between. This record belongs to a study of regulatory T cells in long-lasting Graves disease. General study results and limits: Persistent Graves' patients had lower TCR diversity than newly diagnosed ones.

Time point in this sample: newly diagnosed GD, antithyroid drugs for less than 3 months. The authors made the TCR library using RNA they extracted from PBMCs. Construction of the TCR beta libraries employed iRepertoire HTBI primers in conjunction with Arm-PCR of CDR3 regions. TCRdb redid the calling of the multiplex PCR reads with MiXCR, one entry per CDR3 protein. The repertoire holds 500,000 or so distinct CDR3 sequences, with around 15% as singletons. The sample was also linked to a second study, of T cells in Graves' hyperthyroidism and ophthalmopathy. That source notes: Together with thyroid ultrasound, orbital computed tomography, serum thyroxine and TRAb, clinical symptoms were used for diagnoses.

Specimen: peripheral blood mononuclear cells (PBMCs), collected at new diagnosis, from a patient treated with antithyroid drugs. The J gene is TRBJ1-5, the V gene TRBV19, with no clear D. The sequence was collected from a woman aged 40-65 years with Graves disease. CDR3 region: CASNPIGGFSNQPQHF. Here the CDR3 DNA reads TGTGCCAGTAACCCAATAGGTGGGTTTAGCAATCAGCCCCAGCATTTT.